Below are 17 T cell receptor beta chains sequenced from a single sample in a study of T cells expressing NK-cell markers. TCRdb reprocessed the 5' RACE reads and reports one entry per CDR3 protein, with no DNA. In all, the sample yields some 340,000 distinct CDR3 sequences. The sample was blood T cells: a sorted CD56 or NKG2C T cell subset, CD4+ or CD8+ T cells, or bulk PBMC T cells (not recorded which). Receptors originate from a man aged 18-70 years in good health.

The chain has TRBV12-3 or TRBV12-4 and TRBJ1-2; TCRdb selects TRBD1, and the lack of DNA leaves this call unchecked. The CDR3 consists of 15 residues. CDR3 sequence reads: CASSFRDRDSDGYTF.

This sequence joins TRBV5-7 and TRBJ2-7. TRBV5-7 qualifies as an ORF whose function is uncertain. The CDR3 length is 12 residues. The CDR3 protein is CASSVRDYEQYF.

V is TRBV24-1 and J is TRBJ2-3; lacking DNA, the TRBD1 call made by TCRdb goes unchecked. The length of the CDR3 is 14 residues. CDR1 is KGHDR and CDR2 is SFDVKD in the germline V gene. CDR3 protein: CATSDSQGRDTQYF.

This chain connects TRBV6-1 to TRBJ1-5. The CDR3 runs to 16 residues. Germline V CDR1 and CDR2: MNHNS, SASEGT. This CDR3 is CASSGQSLGSNQPQHF.

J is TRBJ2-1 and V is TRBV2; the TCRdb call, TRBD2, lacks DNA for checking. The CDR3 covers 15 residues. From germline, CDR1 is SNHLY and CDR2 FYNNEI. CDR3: CASRPLAGGFNEQFF.

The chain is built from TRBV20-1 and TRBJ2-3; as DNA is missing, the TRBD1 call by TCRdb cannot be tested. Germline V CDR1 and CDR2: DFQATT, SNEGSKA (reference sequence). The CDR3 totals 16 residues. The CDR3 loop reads CSARDASGGHPDTQYF.

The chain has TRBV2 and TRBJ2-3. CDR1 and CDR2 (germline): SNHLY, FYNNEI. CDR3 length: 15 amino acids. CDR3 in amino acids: CASSVGTLKTDTQYF.

The CDR3 loop is CASSLAKSSGANVLTF. The chain links TRBV5-1 to TRBJ2-6. The CDR3 covers 16 residues. Germline values: CDR1 SGHRS, CDR2 YFSETQ.

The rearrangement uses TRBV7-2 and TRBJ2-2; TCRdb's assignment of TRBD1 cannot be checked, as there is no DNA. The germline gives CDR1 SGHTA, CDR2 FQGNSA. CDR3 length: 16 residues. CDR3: CASSSQGATNTGELFF.

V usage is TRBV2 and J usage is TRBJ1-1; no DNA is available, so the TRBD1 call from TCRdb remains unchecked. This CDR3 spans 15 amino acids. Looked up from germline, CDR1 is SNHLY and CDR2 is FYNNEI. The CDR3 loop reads CASRINRLGNTEAFF.

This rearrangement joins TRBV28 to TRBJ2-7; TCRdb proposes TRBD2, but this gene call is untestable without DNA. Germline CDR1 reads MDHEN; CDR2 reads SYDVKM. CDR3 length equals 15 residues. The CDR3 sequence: CASSFLAGGPGEQYF.

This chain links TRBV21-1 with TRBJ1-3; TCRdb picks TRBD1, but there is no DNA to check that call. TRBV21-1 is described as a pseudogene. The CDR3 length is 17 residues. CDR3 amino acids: CASKGDSRLSRGNTIYF.

CDR3 sequence: CASSQERETRRDTQYF. The V gene is TRBV3-1, the J gene TRBJ2-3; TCRdb names TRBD1, which stays unverified in the absence of DNA. Germline loops: CDR1 LGHDT, CDR2 YNNKEL (reference sequence). This CDR3 contains 16 residues.

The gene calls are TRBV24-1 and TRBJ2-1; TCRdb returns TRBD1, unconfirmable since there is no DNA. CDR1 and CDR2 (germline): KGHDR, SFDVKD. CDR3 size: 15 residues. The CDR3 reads CATSVRESSYNEQFF.

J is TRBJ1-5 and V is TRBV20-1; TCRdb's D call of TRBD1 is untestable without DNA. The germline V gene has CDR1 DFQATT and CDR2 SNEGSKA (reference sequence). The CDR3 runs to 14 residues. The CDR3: CSAVKGTGDQPQHF.

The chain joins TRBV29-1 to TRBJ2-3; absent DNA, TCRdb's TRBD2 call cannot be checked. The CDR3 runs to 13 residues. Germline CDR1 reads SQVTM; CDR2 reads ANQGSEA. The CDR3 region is CSGRGGYTDTQYF.

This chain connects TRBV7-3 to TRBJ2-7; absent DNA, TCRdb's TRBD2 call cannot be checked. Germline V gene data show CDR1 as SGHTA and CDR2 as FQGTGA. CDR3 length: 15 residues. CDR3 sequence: CASSLRGGALDEQYF.